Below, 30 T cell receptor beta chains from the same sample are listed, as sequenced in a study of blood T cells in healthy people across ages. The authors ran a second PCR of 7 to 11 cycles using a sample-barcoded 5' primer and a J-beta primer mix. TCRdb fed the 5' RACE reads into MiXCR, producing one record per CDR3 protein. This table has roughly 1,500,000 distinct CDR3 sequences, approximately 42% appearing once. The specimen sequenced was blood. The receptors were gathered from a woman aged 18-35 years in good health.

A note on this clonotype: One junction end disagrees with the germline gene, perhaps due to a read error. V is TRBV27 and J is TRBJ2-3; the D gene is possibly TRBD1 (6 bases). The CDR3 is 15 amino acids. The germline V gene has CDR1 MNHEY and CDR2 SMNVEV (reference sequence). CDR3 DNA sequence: TGTACCAGCACCCCTATCGGGGACACCACAGATACGCAGTATTTT. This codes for CTSTPIGDTTDTQYF.

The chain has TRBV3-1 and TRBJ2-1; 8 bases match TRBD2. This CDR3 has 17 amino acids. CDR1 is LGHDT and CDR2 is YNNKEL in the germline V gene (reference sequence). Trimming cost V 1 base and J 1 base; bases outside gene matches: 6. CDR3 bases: TGTGCCAGCAGCCAAGTTCTGGGCGGGGGGTCCTACAATGAGCAGTTCTTC. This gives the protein CASSQVLGGGSYNEQFF.

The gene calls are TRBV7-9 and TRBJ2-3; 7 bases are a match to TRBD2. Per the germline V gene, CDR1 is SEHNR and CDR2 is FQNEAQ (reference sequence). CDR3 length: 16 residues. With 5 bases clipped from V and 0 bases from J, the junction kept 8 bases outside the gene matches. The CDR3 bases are TGTGCCAGCAGCCGCCGGGGAGGGCTTAGCACAGATACGCAGTATTTT. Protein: CASSRRGGLSTDTQYF.

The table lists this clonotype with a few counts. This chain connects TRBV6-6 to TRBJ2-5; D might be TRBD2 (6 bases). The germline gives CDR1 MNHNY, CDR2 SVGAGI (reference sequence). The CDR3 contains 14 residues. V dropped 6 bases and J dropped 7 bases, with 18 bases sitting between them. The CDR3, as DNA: TGTGCCAGCAGAGCCGAGGGGAACGGGGGGACCCAGTACTTC. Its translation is CASRAEGNGGTQYF.

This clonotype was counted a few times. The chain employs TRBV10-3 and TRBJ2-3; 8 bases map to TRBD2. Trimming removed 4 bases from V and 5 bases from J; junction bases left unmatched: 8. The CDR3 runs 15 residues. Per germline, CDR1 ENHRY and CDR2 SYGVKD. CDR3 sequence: CAISASSGRGDTQYF. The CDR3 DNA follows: TGTGCCATCAGTGCTTCGAGCGGGAGAGGAGATACGCAGTATTTT.

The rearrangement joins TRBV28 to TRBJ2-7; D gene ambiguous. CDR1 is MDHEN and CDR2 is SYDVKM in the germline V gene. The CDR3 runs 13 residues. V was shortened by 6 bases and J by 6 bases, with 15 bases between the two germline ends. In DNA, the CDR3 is TGTGCCAGCAGCTCTCCTTCGAAGGGCGAGCAGTACTTC. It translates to CASSSPSKGEQYF.

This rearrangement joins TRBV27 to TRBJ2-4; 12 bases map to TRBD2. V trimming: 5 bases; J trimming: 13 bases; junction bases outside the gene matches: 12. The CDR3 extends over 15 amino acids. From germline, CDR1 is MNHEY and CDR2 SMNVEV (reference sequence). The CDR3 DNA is TGTGCCAGCAGTCTACAACCGGGACTAGCGGGTGAGCAGTACTTC. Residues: CASSLQPGLAGEQYF.

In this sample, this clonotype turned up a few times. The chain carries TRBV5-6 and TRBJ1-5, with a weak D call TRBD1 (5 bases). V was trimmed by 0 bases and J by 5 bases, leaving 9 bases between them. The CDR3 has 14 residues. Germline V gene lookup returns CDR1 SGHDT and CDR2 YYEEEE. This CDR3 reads CASSLDRGHQPQHF. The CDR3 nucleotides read TGTGCCAGCAGCTTGGATAGGGGTCATCAGCCCCAGCATTTT.

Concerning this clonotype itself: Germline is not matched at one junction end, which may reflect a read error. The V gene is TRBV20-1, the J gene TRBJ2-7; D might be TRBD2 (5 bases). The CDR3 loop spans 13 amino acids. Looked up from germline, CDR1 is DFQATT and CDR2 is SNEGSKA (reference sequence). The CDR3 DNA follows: TGCAGTGCTAGAATGGGGAGTGCCTACGAGCAGTATTTC. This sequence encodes CSARMGSAYEQYF.

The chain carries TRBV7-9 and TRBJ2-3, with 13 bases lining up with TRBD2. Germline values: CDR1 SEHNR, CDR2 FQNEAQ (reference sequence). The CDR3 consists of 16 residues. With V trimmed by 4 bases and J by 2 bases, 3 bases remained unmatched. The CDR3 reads CASSSGTSGDTDTQYF. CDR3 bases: TGTGCCAGCAGCTCGGGGACTAGCGGGGACACAGATACGCAGTATTTT.

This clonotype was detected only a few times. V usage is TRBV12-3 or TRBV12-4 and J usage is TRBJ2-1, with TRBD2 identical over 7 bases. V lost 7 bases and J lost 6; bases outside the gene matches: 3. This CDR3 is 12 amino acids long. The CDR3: CASTRTSNEQFF. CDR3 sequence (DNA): TGTGCCAGCACCCGGACTAGCAATGAGCAGTTCTTC.

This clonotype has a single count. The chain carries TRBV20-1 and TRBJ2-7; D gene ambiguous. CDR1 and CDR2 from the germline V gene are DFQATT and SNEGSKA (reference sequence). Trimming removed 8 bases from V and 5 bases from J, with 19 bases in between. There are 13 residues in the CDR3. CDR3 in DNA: TGCAGTCTTAAGCCCCCTACGGCCGACGAGCAGTACTTC. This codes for CSLKPPTADEQYF.

CDR3 in DNA: TGCGCCAGCAGCTTGGGGTTCGGGACACTAGTTTCCAGTGGCTACACCTTC. Translation: CASSLGFGTLVSSGYTF. The rearrangement uses TRBV5-1 and TRBJ1-2; D is possibly TRBD1 (6 bases). Germline loops: CDR1 SGHRS, CDR2 YFSETQ. CDR3 length equals 17 residues. V lost 0 bases and J 7 bases, leaving 22 bases between the germline ends.

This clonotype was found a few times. In DNA, the CDR3 is TGTGCCAGCACTCCGAGGGGGCGGGGCCCCCTAGGTTACGAGCAGTACTTC. Translation gives CASTPRGRGPLGYEQYF. The rearrangement links TRBV6-4 to TRBJ2-7; a weak D match, TRBD1 (7 bases). Looked up from germline, CDR1 is MRHNA and CDR2 is SNTAGT. V lost 7 bases to trimming and J lost 4 bases, with 26 bases between them. The CDR3 loop spans 17 amino acids.

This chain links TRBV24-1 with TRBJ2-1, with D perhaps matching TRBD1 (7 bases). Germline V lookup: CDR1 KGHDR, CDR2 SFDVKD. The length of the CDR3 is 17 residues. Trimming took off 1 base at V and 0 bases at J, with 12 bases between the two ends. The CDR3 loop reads CATSDFGQDYSYNEQFF. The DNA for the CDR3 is TGTGCCACCAGTGATTTCGGACAGGACTACTCCTACAATGAGCAGTTCTTC.

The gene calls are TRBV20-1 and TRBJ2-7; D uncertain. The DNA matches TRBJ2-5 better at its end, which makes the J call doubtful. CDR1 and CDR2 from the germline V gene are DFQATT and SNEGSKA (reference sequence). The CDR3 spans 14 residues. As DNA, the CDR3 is TGCAGTGCTAGAGATCAGGCCGCTGGGGAGACCCAGTACTTC. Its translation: CSARDQAAGETQYF.

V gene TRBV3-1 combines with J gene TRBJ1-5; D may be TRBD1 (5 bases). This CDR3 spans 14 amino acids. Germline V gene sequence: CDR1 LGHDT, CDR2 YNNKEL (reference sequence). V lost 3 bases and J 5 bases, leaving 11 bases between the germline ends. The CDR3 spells CASSQAGTHQPQHF. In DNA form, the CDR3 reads TGTGCCAGCAGCCAGGCAGGGACTCATCAGCCCCAGCATTTT.

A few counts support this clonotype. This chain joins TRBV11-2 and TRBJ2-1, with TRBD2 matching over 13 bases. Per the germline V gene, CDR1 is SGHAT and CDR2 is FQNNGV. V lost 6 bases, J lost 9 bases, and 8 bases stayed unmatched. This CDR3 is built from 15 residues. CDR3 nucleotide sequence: TGTGCCAGCAGAGAACTAGCGGGAGGGCCGGGTGAGCAGTTCTTC. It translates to CASRELAGGPGEQFF.

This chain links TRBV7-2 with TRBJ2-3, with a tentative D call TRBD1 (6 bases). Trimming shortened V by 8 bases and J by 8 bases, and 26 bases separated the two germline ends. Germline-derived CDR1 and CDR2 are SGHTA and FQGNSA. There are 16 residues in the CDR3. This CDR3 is CASGLFLGQIGGTQYF. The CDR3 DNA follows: TGTGCCAGCGGCCTCTTTCTGGGACAAATTGGAGGTACGCAGTATTTT.

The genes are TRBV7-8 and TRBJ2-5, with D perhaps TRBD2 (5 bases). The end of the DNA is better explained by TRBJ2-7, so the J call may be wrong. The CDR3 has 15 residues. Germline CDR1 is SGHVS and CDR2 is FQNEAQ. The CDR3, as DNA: TGTGCCAGCAGCTTAAACCCTAGCTCCGGCTACGAGCAGTACTTC. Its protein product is CASSLNPSSGYEQYF.

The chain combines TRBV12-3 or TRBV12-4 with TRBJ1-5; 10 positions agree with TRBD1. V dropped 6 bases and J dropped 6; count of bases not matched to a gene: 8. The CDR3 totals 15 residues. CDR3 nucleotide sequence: TGTGCCAGCAGACTCGGACAGGGGGTACGTCAGCCCCAGCATTTT. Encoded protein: CASRLGQGVRQPQHF.

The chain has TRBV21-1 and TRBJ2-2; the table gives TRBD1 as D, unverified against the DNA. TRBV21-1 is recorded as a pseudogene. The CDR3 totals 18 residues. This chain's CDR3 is CASSRRIWDRGLSGELFF. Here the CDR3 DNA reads TGTGCCAGCAGCCGGAGAATTTGGGACAGGGGACTTTCCGGGGAGCTGTTTTTT.

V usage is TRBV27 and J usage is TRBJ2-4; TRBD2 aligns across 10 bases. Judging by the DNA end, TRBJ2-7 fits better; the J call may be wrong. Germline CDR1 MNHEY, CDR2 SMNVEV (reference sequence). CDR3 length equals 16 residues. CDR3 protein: CASSPGPLAGTYEQYF. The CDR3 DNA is TGTGCCAGCAGTCCAGGCCCACTAGCGGGGACCTACGAGCAGTACTTC.

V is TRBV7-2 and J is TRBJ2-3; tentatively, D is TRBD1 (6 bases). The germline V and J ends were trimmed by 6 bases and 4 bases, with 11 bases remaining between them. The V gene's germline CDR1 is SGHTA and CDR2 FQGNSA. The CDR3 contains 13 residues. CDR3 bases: TGTGCCAGCAGGTTAAAGGGGGCAGATACGCAGTATTTT. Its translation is CASRLKGADTQYF.

Here the CDR3 reads CASSYASGGTTSSYEQYF. As DNA, the CDR3 is TGTGCCAGCAGTTACGCTAGCGGGGGGACAACCAGCTCCTACGAGCAGTACTTC. The chain joins TRBV6-5 to TRBJ2-7; TRBD2 matches at 11 bases. The CDR3 has 18 amino acids. Germline values: CDR1 MNHEY, CDR2 SVGAGI. J lost 0 bases, V lost 2 bases, and 9 bases had no gene match.

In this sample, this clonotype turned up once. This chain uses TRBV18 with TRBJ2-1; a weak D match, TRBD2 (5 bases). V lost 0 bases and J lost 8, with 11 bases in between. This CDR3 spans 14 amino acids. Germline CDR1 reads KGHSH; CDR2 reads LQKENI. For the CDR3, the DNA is TGTGCCAGCTCACCACCGCGGCCGCGGGATGAGCAGTTCTTC. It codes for CASSPPRPRDEQFF.

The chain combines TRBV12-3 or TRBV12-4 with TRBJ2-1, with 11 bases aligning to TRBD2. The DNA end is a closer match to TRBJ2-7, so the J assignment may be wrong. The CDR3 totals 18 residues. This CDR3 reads CASSLGLAGGRPYNEQYF. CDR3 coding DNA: TGTGCCAGCAGTTTAGGGCTAGCGGGGGGTAGGCCCTACAATGAGCAGTACTTC.

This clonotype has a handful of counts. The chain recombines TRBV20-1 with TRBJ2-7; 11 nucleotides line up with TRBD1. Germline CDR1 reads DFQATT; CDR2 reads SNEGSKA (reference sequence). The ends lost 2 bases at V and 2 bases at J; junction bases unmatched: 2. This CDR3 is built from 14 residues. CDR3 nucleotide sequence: TGCAGTGCTAGAATGGACAGGGGGCCCTACGAGCAGTACTTC. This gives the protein CSARMDRGPYEQYF.

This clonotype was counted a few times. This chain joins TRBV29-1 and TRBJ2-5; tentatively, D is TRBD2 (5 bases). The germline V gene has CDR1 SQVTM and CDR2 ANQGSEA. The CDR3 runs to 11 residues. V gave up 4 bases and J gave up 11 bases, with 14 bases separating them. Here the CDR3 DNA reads TGCAGCGTTGTTTGGGTCTGGGAGCAGTACTTC. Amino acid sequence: CSVVWVWEQYF.

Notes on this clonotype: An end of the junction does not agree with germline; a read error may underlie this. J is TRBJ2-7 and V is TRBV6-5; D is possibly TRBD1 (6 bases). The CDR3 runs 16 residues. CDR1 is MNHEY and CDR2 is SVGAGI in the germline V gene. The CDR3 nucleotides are TGTGCCGGCAGTTACTCCCGGGCAGGGGCCTCCTACGAGCAGTACTTC. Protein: CAGSYSRAGASYEQYF.